This TCR beta chain was identified during a study of shared clonotypes between healthy human individuals. About the research overall: Those who served as donors were a couple of women and a few men between the ages of 18 and 49.

Authors' data handling: Filtering differed, since immunoSEQ gave only junction sequences and no quality scores. Measured with immunoSEQ multiplex PCR; TCRdb has only the in-frame clones, and not every one. Clonal size and the V and J genes are those of that table, whereas D and trimming came from the DNA. This sample has some 2,000,000 clones, with 90% to 95% found just once. This receptor was taken from a man between 18 and 29 years old in good health. Sequencing was performed on naive CD4+ T cells sorted from blood. Subset indicated: CD45RA+ positively selected.

The CDR3 region is CASSFLDRYTDTQYF. In DNA, the CDR3 is TGTGCCAGCAGCTTCTTGGACAGGTACACAGATACGCAGTATTTT. The V gene is TRBV5-6, the J gene TRBJ2-3, with 7 bases identical to TRBD1. The CDR3 has 15 amino acids. Germline V gene data show CDR1 as SGHDT and CDR2 as YYEEEE. Trimming cost V 2 bases and J 2 bases; bases outside gene matches: 5.